A single sample gave rise to the 22 T cell receptor beta chains below, sequenced in a study of a mutant IDH1 vaccine in newly diagnosed glioma. The time point is: baseline, week 1 (first vaccination visit). Treatment meaning: pre-vaccination baseline after standard-of-care therapy. Measured with immunoSEQ multiplex PCR; TCRdb has only the in-frame clones, and not every one. The table records tens of thousands of clones, roughly 78% of them present only once. The sample here was PBMCs, taken from a glioma patient treated with radiotherapy, temozolomide or both. Receptors were obtained from a man aged 50-59 years with glioma.

The chain combines TRBV9 with TRBJ1-6; tentatively, D is TRBD1 (6 bases). Germline assignment: CDR1 SGDLS and CDR2 YYNGEE. This CDR3 comprises 15 residues. Trimming took off 0 bases at V and 7 bases at J, with 11 bases between the two ends. This CDR3 is CASSVGRQANSPLHF. The CDR3 DNA is TGTGCCAGCAGCGTAGGAAGACAGGCAAATTCACCCCTCCACTTT.

This chain connects TRBV4-2 to TRBJ2-2; 8 bases agree with TRBD1. This CDR3 is 15 amino acids long. The germline V gene encodes CDR1 LGHNA and CDR2 YNFKEQ. With 7 bases clipped from V and 4 bases from J, the junction kept 8 bases outside the gene matches. The CDR3, as DNA: TGTGCCAGCACCATTGACAGGGGATCCACCGGGGAGCTGTTTTTT. Translation: CASTIDRGSTGELFF.

This clone is judged medium-sized. V is TRBV6-5 and J is TRBJ1-2, with 10 positions matching TRBD1. The CDR3 has 15 residues. Losses at the gene ends were 6 bases for V and 8 bases for J; bases not matched to a gene: 12. Germline CDR1 reads MNHEY; CDR2 reads SVGAGI. This chain's CDR3 is CASRAGTGDSEGYTF. The DNA for the CDR3 is TGTGCCAGCAGGGCCGGGACAGGGGACTCCGAGGGCTACACCTTC.

The chain uses TRBV11-2 and TRBJ1-4, with 8 bases matching TRBD1. The CDR3 runs 15 residues. J lost 4 bases, V lost 5 bases, and 6 bases had no gene match. Germline CDR1 is SGHAT and CDR2 is FQNNGV. This CDR3 reads CASSTSTGVNEKLFF. The CDR3 nucleotides read TGTGCCAGCAGCACCTCGACAGGGGTTAATGAAAAACTGTTTTTT.

This CDR3 reads CSGDSNYGYTF. CDR3 bases: TGCAGTGGCGACAGCAACTATGGCTACACCTTC. The chain carries TRBV20-1 and TRBJ1-2, with D maybe TRBD1 (5 bases). The germline CDR1 and CDR2 sequences are DFQATT and SNEGSKA (reference sequence). Trimming removed 7 bases at V and 2 bases at J, with 8 bases between. This CDR3 is built from 11 residues.

This clone came up a few times. J is TRBJ1-2 and V is TRBV7-6; D may be TRBD1 (5 bases). This CDR3 region has 12 residues. Trimming stripped 5 bases from V and 5 bases from J, with 9 bases between. Germline V CDR1 and CDR2: SGHVS, FNYEAQ. The CDR3 sequence is CASSADSYGYTF. CDR3 bases: TGTGCCAGCAGCGCCGACAGTTATGGCTACACCTTC.

This chain uses TRBV5-1 with TRBJ1-2, with D unresolved. Germline V gene sequence: CDR1 SGHRS, CDR2 YFSETQ. Trimming took 0 bases from V and 4 from J, leaving 13 bases between them. This CDR3 is built from 15 residues. As DNA, the CDR3 is TGCGCCAGCAGCTTGGCATCCGGGGTGGGCTATGGCTACACCTTC. Amino acids: CASSLASGVGYGYTF.

The chain uses TRBV21-1 and TRBJ2-7; TRBD2, the table's D call, was not compared with the DNA. TRBV21-1 is deemed a pseudogene. The CDR3 covers 15 residues. The chain's CDR3 is CASSKGGGECYEQYF. The DNA of the CDR3 is TGTGCCAGCAGCAAGGGCGGGGGTGAATGCTACGAGCAGTACTTC.

The chain couples TRBV5-6 to TRBJ2-5, with D maybe TRBD1 (5 bases). The CDR3 runs 13 residues. Germline values: CDR1 SGHDT, CDR2 YYEEEE. V gave up 4 bases and J gave up 5 bases, with 12 bases separating them. CDR3 residues: CASSRVAGETQYF. CDR3 coding DNA: TGTGCCAGCAGCCGTGTAGCAGGGGAGACCCAGTACTTC.

The chain links TRBV7-2 to TRBJ2-1; TRBD2 aligns across 14 bases. CDR3 length equals 16 residues. V shed 2 bases, J shed 6 bases, and the junction held 3 bases outside the gene matches. Germline lookup yields CDR1 SGHTA and CDR2 FQGNSA. The CDR3 spells CASSLKTSGGANEQFF. In DNA form, the CDR3 reads TGTGCCAGCAGCTTAAAGACTAGCGGGGGGGCCAATGAGCAGTTCTTC.

J is TRBJ1-5 and V is TRBV5-1; TRBD1 aligns across 7 bases. V gave up 5 bases and J gave up 1 base; unmatched junction bases: 6. There are 15 residues in the CDR3. CDR1 and CDR2 (germline): SGHRS, YFSETQ. CDR3 sequence reads: CASRWDSSSNQPQHF. The CDR3 DNA reads as TGCGCCAGCAGGTGGGACAGTTCAAGCAATCAGCCCCAGCATTTT.

This chain links TRBV28 with TRBJ1-2; D not certain. This CDR3 is built from 14 residues. V was shortened by 2 bases and J by 3 bases, with 10 bases between the two germline ends. Germline V CDR1 and CDR2: MDHEN, SYDVKM. The CDR3 loop reads CASSLEGNDYGYTF. DNA for the CDR3: TGTGCCAGCAGTTTAGAAGGGAACGACTATGGCTACACCTTC.

The chain carries TRBV11-2 and TRBJ2-7; 7 positions agree with TRBD1. CDR1 and CDR2 from the germline V gene are SGHAT and FQNNGV. The trim removed 4 bases at V and 5 bases at J, leaving 5 bases unmatched. The CDR3 length is 13 residues. CDR3 nucleotides: TGTGCCAGCAGCTCGCAGGGGGACCACGAGCAGTACTTC. This gives the protein CASSSQGDHEQYF.

This rearrangement joins TRBV23-1 to TRBJ1-5, with no clear D. TRBV23-1 is recorded as an ORF, its role being uncertain. The CDR3 runs to 14 residues. V lost 4 bases and J lost 1, with 8 bases in between. The CDR3 is CASSPLQSNQPQHF. The CDR3 DNA reads as TGCGCCAGCAGTCCATTGCAGAGCAATCAGCCCCAGCATTTT.

As DNA, the CDR3 is TGTGCCAGCAGTGGACAGACCGTCTACGAGCAGTACTTC. Amino acid sequence: CASSGQTVYEQYF. This sequence joins TRBV2 and TRBJ2-7; a possible D gene is TRBD1 (5 bases). There are 13 residues in the CDR3. The germline V gene encodes CDR1 SNHLY and CDR2 FYNNEI. V gave up 4 bases and J gave up 3 bases, with 10 bases separating them.

The rearrangement uses TRBV5-1 and TRBJ1-1; D not certain. This CDR3 is built from 15 residues. Germline CDR1 and CDR2: SGHRS and YFSETQ. Trimming shortened V by 4 bases and J by 3 bases, and 16 bases separated the two germline ends. As DNA, the CDR3 is TGCGCCAGCAGCATGGGAAAATTGAGGGACACTGAAGCTTTCTTT. This encodes CASSMGKLRDTEAFF.

This clone has more than one count but fewer than ten. The rearrangement links TRBV7-3 to TRBJ2-2; D possibly corresponds to TRBD1 (5 bases). V lost 5 bases to trimming and J lost 4 bases, with 11 bases between them. This CDR3 is built from 14 residues. Germline CDR1 is SGHTA and CDR2 is FQGTGA. The CDR3 DNA follows: TGTGCCAGCAGCATACAGGCGAGCACCGGGGAGCTGTTTTTT. Amino acid sequence: CASSIQASTGELFF.

The gene calls are TRBV5-1 and TRBJ1-4; D is uncertain. This CDR3 is built from 15 residues. Germline lookup yields CDR1 SGHRS and CDR2 YFSETQ. The ends were cut back, 4 bases at V and 2 bases at J, with 12 bases in the middle. The CDR3 is CASSPRAGTNEKLFF. The CDR3 bases are TGCGCCAGCAGCCCACGGGCGGGGACTAATGAAAAACTGTTTTTT. Full variable domain (missing parts from reference TRBV5-1 and TRBJ1-4): KAGVTQTPRYLIKTRGQQVTLSCSPISGHRSVSWYQQTPGQGLQFLFEYFSETQRNKGNFPGRFSGRQFSNSRSEMNVSTLELGDSALYLCASSPRAGTNEKLFFGSGTQLSVL.

The V call is TRBV4-1, the J call TRBJ1-1; a weak D match, TRBD1 (5 bases). Trimming shortened V by 6 bases and J by 2 bases, and 22 bases separated the two germline ends. The CDR3 loop spans 17 amino acids. Looked up from germline, CDR1 is MGHRA and CDR2 is YSYEKL. CDR3 region: CASRRDVDPLGNTEAFF. CDR3 sequence (DNA): TGCGCCAGCAGACGGGACGTCGACCCCTTGGGAAACACTGAAGCTTTCTTT.

This chain connects TRBV7-8 to TRBJ1-4; 9 bases are shared with TRBD1. The CDR3 runs 14 residues. CDR1 and CDR2 from the germline V gene are SGHVS and FQNEAQ. V lost 5 bases, J lost 10 bases, and 8 bases stayed unmatched. CDR3 in amino acids: CASSPRDRDVKLFF. The CDR3 bases are TGTGCCAGCAGCCCACGGGACAGGGATGTAAAACTGTTTTTT.

This rearrangement joins TRBV10-2 to TRBJ1-5; D call uncertain. Germline V gene lookup returns CDR1 WSHSY and CDR2 SAAADI. The CDR3 sequence is 14 residues long. The V end was cut by 3 bases, the J end by 4 bases, with 10 bases between. CDR3 residues: CASSEPSGNQPQHF. The CDR3 coding sequence is TGCGCCAGCAGTGAACCAAGCGGGAATCAGCCCCAGCATTTT.

This clone was detected only once. The chain couples TRBV6-6 to TRBJ2-7, with D possibly TRBD1 on 6 matching bases. Trimming removed 0 bases at V and 6 bases at J, with 9 bases between. Germline values: CDR1 MNHNY, CDR2 SVGAGI (reference sequence). The CDR3 sequence is 13 residues long. CDR3 protein: CASSYSGAGEQYF. Written as DNA, the CDR3 is TGTGCCAGCAGTTACTCGGGGGCGGGCGAGCAGTACTTC.